This note documents a single TCR beta chain sequence. The assay was immunoSEQ multiplex PCR, and TCRdb's table has in-frame clones only and misses some. The sample includes 290,000 or so clones, roughly 90% of them seen just once. V was shortened by 6 bases and J by 1 base, with 11 bases between the two germline ends. CDR1 is ENHRY, CDR2 SYGVKD, per germline. The CDR3 has 14 residues. The sample originates from a study of blood T cell repertoires in COVID-19. Study details: T cells, B-cell-depleted T cells, or PBMCs supplied cDNA or gDNA.

The chain carries TRBV10-3 and TRBJ2-3; possible D gene TRBD1, 6 bases. Sequencing was carried out using peripheral blood. The receptor comes from a man in his late teens or twenties with active or convalescent COVID-19. Here the CDR3 DNA reads TGTGCCATCAGCCCGACAGGCCGCACAGATACGCAGTATTTT. It translates to CAISPTGRTDTQYF.